The TCR beta chain under discussion was sequenced for a study of blood T cell repertoires in COVID-19. Original handling: Estimation of nucleated cell counts relied on the amplification of reference gene primers. This table comes from immunoSEQ multiplex PCR, and its TCRdb copy is limited to in-frame clones, with some not included. The V and J calls and the clone size are those of that table, but D and trimming were determined from the DNA. The repertoire holds some 700,000 clones, with around 89% as singletons. The sequencing sample was made of peripheral blood. The source is a woman aged 18-35 years with acute or convalescent COVID-19.

CDR3 sequence (DNA): TGTGCCAGCAGCCAAGACAGGGAACTGTTTTTT. Translated, it gives CASSQDRELFF. The chain is built from TRBV3-1 (or the pseudogene TRBV3-2) and TRBJ1-4; tentative D call: TRBD1 (5 bases). Trimming took 0 bases from V and 12 from J, leaving 5 bases between them. The CDR3 is made up of 11 amino acids. Germline V gene sequence: CDR1 LGHDT, CDR2 YNNKEL (reference sequence).